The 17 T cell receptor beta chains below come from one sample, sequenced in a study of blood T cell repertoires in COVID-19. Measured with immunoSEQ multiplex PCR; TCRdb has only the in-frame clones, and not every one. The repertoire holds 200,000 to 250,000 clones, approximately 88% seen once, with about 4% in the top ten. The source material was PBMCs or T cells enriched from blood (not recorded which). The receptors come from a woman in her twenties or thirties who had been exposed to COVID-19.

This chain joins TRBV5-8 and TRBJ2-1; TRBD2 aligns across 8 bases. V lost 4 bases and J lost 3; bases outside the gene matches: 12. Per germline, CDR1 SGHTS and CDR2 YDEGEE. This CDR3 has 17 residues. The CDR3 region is CASSPTLLAGHYNEQFF. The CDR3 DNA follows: TGTGCCAGCAGCCCAACCCTTCTAGCGGGCCACTACAATGAGCAGTTCTTC.

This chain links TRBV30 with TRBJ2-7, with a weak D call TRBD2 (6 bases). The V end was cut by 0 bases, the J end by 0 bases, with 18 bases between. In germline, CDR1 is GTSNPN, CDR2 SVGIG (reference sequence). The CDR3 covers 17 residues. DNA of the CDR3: TGTGCCTGGAGTGTACGTTGGGAGGCTTCCAGCTCCTACGAGCAGTACTTC. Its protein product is CAWSVRWEASSSYEQYF.

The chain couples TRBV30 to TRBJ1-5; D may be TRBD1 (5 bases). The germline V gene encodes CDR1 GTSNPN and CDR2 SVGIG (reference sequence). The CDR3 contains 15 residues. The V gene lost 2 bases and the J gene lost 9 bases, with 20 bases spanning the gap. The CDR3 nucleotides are TGTGCCTGGAGTCTAGACAGACTAGTAGGTTGGCCCCAGCATTTT. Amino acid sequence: CAWSLDRLVGWPQHF. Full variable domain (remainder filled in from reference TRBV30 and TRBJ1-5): SQTIHQWPATLVQPVGSPLSLECTVEGTSNPNLYWYRQAAGRGLQLLFYSVGIGQISSEVPQNLSASRPQDRQFILSSKKLLLSDSGFYLCAWSLDRLVGWPQHFGDGTRLSIL.

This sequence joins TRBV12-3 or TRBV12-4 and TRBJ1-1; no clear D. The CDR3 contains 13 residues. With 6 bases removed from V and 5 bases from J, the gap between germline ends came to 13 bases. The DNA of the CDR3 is TGTGCCAGCAGAACTGCCGCTAGGACTGAAGCTTTCTTT. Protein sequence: CASRTAARTEAFF.

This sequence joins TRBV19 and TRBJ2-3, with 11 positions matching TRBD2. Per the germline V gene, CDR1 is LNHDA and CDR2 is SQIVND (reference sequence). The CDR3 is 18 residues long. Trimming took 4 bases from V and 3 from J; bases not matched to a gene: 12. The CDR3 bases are TGTGCCAGTAGTAGACCCGTTACTAGCGGGAGTGATACAGATACGCAGTATTTT. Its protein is CASSRPVTSGSDTDTQYF.

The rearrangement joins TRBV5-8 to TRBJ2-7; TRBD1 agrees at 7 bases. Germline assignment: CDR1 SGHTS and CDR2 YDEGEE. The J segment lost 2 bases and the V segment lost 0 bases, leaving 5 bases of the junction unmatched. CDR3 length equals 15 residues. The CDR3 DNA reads TGTGCCAGCAGCTTGGTACAGGGGTGGGCCTACGAGCAGTACTTC. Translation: CASSLVQGWAYEQYF.

As DNA, the CDR3 is TGTGCCAGCACCCAGGCTCACTCTGGAAACACCATATATTTT. Encoded protein: CASTQAHSGNTIYF. The chain has TRBV3-1 (or the pseudogene TRBV3-2) and TRBJ1-3; D uncertain. From germline, CDR1 is LGHDT and CDR2 YNNKEL (reference sequence). The V and J ends lost 7 bases and 0 bases respectively, with 10 bases between them. The CDR3 is made up of 14 amino acids.

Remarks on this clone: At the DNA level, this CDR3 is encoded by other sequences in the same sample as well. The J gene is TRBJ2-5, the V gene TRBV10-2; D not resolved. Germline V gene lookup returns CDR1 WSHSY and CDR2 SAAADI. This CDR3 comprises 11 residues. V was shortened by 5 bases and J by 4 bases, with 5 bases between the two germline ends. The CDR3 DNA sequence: TGCGCCAGCAGTTTATCAGAGACCCAGTACTTC. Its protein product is CASSLSETQYF.

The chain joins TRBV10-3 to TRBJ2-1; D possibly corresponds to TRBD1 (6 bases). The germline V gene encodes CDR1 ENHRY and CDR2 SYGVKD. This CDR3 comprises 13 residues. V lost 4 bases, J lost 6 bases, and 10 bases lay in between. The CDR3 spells CAISGDRPNEQFF. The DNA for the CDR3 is TGTGCCATCAGTGGAGACAGGCCCAATGAGCAGTTCTTC.

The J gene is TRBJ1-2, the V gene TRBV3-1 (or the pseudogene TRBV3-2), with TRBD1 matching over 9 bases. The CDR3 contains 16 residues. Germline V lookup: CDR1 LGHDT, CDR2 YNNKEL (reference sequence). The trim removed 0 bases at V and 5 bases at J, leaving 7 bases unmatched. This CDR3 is CASSQEYPGQGYGYTF. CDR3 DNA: TGTGCCAGCAGCCAAGAGTATCCGGGACAGGGATATGGCTACACCTTC.

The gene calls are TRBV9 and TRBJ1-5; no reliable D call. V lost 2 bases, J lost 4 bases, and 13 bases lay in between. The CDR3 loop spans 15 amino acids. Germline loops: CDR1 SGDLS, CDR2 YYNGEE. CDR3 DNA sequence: TGTGCCAGCAGCGTGGCGGGTCAGGATAATCAGCCCCAGCATTTT. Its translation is CASSVAGQDNQPQHF.

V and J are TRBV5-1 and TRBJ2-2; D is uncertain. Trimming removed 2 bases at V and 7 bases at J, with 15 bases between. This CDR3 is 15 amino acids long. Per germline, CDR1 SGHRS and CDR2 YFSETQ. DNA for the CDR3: TGCGCCAGCAGCTTTGGTGACTCCTTGGGCGGGGAGCTGTTTTTT. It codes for CASSFGDSLGGELFF.

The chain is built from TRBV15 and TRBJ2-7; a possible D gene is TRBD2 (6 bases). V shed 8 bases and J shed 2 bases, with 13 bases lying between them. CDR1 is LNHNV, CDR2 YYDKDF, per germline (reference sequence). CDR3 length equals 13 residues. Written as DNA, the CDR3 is TGTGCCACCCAGCATGGAGGGACCTACGAGCAGTACTTC. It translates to CATQHGGTYEQYF.

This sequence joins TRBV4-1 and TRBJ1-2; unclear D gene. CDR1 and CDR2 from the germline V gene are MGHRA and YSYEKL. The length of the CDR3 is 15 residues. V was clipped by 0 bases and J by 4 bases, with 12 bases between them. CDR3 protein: CASSQEIGVVYGYTF. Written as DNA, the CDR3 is TGCGCCAGCAGCCAAGAGATCGGGGTCGTCTATGGCTACACCTTC.

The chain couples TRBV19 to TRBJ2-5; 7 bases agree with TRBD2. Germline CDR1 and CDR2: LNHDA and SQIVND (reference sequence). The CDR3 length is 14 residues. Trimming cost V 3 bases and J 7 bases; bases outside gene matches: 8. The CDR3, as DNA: TGTGCCAGTAGTATTGGACTAGGGTCCGGGACCCAGTACTTC. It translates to CASSIGLGSGTQYF.

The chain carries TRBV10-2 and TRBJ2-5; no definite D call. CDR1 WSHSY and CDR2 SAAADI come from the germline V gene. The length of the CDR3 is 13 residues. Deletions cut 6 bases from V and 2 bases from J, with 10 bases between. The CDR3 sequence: CASSPGLQETQYF. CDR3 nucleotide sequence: TGCGCCAGCAGCCCCGGGTTACAAGAGACCCAGTACTTC.

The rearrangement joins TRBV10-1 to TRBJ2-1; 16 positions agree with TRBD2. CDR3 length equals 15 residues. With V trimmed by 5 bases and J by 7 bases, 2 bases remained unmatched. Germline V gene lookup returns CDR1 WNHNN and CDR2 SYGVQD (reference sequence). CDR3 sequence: CASSPGLAGGNEQFF. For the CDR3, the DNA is TGCGCCAGCAGTCCGGGACTAGCGGGAGGGAATGAGCAGTTCTTC.